Presented here are 29 T cell receptor beta chains from one specimen sequenced in a study of tumor-infiltrating lymphocytes in primary liver carcinoma. A constant-region primer primed TCR beta cDNA synthesis from 500 to 550 ng of total RNA. The TCR beta library was amplified through three nested multiplex PCR rounds in a modified ARM-PCR procedure. The first two PCR rounds used TRBV1-TRBV30 primers with a Cbeta primer, approximately 10 cycles each. TCRdb ran MiXCR on the multiplex PCR reads and lists one entry per CDR3 protein. Of roughly 330,000 distinct CDR3 sequences listed, less than 75% were seen once; the top ten hold about 6%. The authors took blood RNA from unsorted whole blood and also extracted germline DNA. Sequenced: peripheral blood. All receptors derive from a man aged 35 to 55 with primary liver carcinoma and hepatitis B virus infection.

This chain uses TRBV5-1 with TRBJ2-7; D unclear. Germline V gene sequence: CDR1 SGHRS, CDR2 YFSETQ. Trimming took 4 bases from V and 2 from J, leaving 13 bases between them. There are 14 residues in the CDR3. The CDR3 is CASSQTEMTYEQYF. CDR3 bases: TGCGCCAGCAGCCAAACAGAGATGACCTACGAGCAGTACTTC.

In its sample, this clonotype was seen once. Germline and junction disagree at one end, which may indicate a read error. The gene calls are TRBV6-1 and TRBJ2-3; TRBD2 matches 8 bases. CDR1 is MNHNS and CDR2 is SASEGT in the germline V gene. CDR3 size: 13 residues. The CDR3 is CVSTPGGGDTQYF. CDR3 sequence (DNA): TGTGTCAGCACCCCGGGGGGGGGAGATACGCAGTATTTC.

V usage is TRBV11-1 and J usage is TRBJ2-3; TRBD2 aligns across 12 bases. CDR1 and CDR2 from the germline V gene are SGHAT and FQDESV (reference sequence). Germline trimming cut 8 bases from V and 8 bases from J; bases unmatched to any gene: 11. The CDR3 runs 15 residues. In nucleotides, the CDR3 is TGTGCCAGCGGCCTTGGACTAGCGGGAAGGGTTACGCAGTATTTT. As protein: CASGLGLAGRVTQYF. Combining the CDR3 with reference TRBV11-1 and TRBJ2-3 gives the whole variable domain EAEVAQSPRYKITEKSQAVAFWCDPISGHATLYWYRQILGQGPELLVQFQDESVVDDSQLPKDRFSAERLKGVDSTLKIQPAELGDSAMYLCASGLGLAGRVTQYFGPGTRLTVL.

In this sample, this clonotype turned up many times. This rearrangement joins TRBV4-2 to TRBJ2-2; TRBD1 is a possible D gene (6 bases). The germline V gene encodes CDR1 LGHNA and CDR2 YNFKEQ. Trimming removed 5 bases from V and 1 base from J, with 17 bases in between. The CDR3 covers 17 residues. The CDR3 protein is CASSGESVTGNTGELFF. Written as DNA, the CDR3 is TGTGCCAGCAGCGGAGAATCCGTGACAGGGAACACCGGGGAGCTGTTTTTT.

In regard to this clonotype: This may arise from a read error, as a much more abundant clone is one base away. The V call is TRBV11-2, the J call TRBJ2-1; no clear D. The CDR3 covers 13 residues. From germline, CDR1 is SGHAT and CDR2 FQNNGV. Trimming shortened V by 0 bases and J by 8 bases, and 8 bases separated the two germline ends. The DNA for the CDR3 is TGTGCCAGCAGCTTAGATGATGCCTATGAGCAGTTCTTC. It encodes CASSLDDAYEQFF.

As for this clonotype: This CDR3 is missing its conserved last phenylalanine or tryptophan, likely due to a read error. The chain employs TRBV4-1 and TRBJ2-7; D uncertain. Germline assignment: CDR1 MGHRA and CDR2 YSYEKL. V lost 0 bases, J lost 5 bases, and 11 bases lay in between. The length of the CDR3 is 14 residues. DNA for the CDR3: TGCGCCAGCAGCCAAGATCCCTATGTCCACGAGCAGTACCTC. Translated, it gives CASSQDPYVHEQYL.

This chain joins TRBV6-5 and TRBJ1-2; TRBD1 is a possible D gene (6 bases). Trimming stripped 6 bases from V and 7 bases from J, with 15 bases between. The CDR3 extends over 13 amino acids. Germline values: CDR1 MNHEY, CDR2 SVGAGI. CDR3 loop: CASRRGGVIGYTF. The CDR3 DNA sequence: TGTGCCAGCAGGAGGGGGGGGGTCATTGGCTACACCTTC.

On this clonotype itself: One junction end does not reproduce the germline sequence, and a read error may be involved. This sequence joins TRBV11-2 and TRBJ1-2; D remains ambiguous. This CDR3 is 15 amino acids long. CDR1 and CDR2 from the germline V gene are SGHAT and FQNNGV. The CDR3 reads CAGRPGKGANYGYTF. DNA of the CDR3: TGTGCCGGCAGACCGGGAAAGGGAGCTAACTATGGCTACACCTTC.

Points on this clonotype: Being one base from a much bigger clone, this may be a read error. This sequence joins TRBV6-1 and TRBJ2-7; 10 nucleotides align to TRBD1. The germline V gene encodes CDR1 MNHNS and CDR2 SASEGT. The CDR3 spans 15 residues. CDR3 DNA sequence: TGTCCCAGCAGTATGGAGACAGGGGGCCCCTACGAGCAGTACTTC. It is translated as CPSSMETGGPYEQYF.

For this clonotype: A much larger clone lies a single base off, so this may be a read error. In nucleotides, the CDR3 is TGTGCCAGCAGTCAACTTCACTCCTACGAGCAGTACTTC. Amino acid sequence: CASSQLHSYEQYF. This chain joins TRBV6-5 and TRBJ2-7; D call uncertain. Trimming shortened V by 5 bases and J by 0 bases, and 8 bases separated the two germline ends. The germline gives CDR1 MNHEY, CDR2 SVGAGI. CDR3 size: 13 residues.

As to this clonotype: The junction differs from germline at one of its ends, possibly a read error. The chain uses TRBV11-1 and TRBJ2-1, with a tentative D call TRBD2 (5 bases). Germline CDR1 reads SGHAT; CDR2 reads FQDESV (reference sequence). There are 15 residues in the CDR3. The CDR3 protein is CASSEGGDYHNGQFF. In DNA form, the CDR3 reads TGCGCCAGCAGCGAAGGCGGAGACTATCACAATGGGCAGTTCTTC. Based on the CDR3 plus reference TRBV11-1 and TRBJ2-1, the full variable domain is EAEVAQSPRYKITEKSQAVAFWCDPISGHATLYWYRQILGQGPELLVQFQDESVVDDSQLPKDRFSAERLKGVDSTLKIQPAELGDSAMYLCASSEGGDYHNGQFFGPGTRLTVL.

This clonotype has just one count. Germline is not matched at one junction end, which may reflect a read error. The chain uses TRBV10-1 and TRBJ2-2; D may match TRBD1 or TRBD2 (5 bases each). Germline CDR1 is WNHNN and CDR2 is SYGVQD (reference sequence). This CDR3 comprises 11 residues. CDR3: CASRDTGDLFF. The CDR3 bases are TGCGCCAGCAGAGACACCGGGGACCTGTTTTTT.

Worth noting for this clonotype: The CDR3 end shows no conserved phenylalanine or tryptophan, and so a read error is likely. V usage is TRBV5-4 and J usage is TRBJ2-1, with 15 nucleotides matching TRBD2. This CDR3 is built from 18 residues. The germline V gene encodes CDR1 SGHNT and CDR2 YYREEE (reference sequence). V was pared by 0 bases and J by 7 bases, with 8 bases of the junction left unmatched. CDR3 residues: CASSLDGPGLAGGNEQFL. CDR3 nucleotides: TGTGCCAGCAGCTTGGACGGTCCGGGACTAGCGGGAGGTAATGAGCAGTTCTTG.

The sample holds one count of this clonotype. This may arise from a read error, as a much more abundant clone is one base away. Written as DNA, the CDR3 is TGCAGCGTCCTGAATCCGGGCCACACCTTC. It yields the protein CSVLNPGHTF. The rearrangement links TRBV29-1 to TRBJ1-2, with D unresolved. Germline V lookup: CDR1 SQVTM, CDR2 ANQGSEA. The ends were cut back, 6 bases at V and 12 bases at J, with 14 bases in the middle. The CDR3 loop spans 10 amino acids.

Comments on this clonotype: A clone one base away is much larger, so this may be a read error. V and J are TRBV14 and TRBJ2-6; D is unclear. The V gene lost 7 bases and the J gene lost 0 bases, with 10 bases spanning the gap. CDR3 length equals 15 residues. Germline CDR1 reads SGHDN; CDR2 reads FVKESK. CDR3 nucleotides: TGTGCCAGCAACCGAAGGTTCTCTGGGGCCAACGTCCTGACTTTC. Amino acid sequence: CASNRRFSGANVLTF.

As to this clonotype: One end of the junction varies from germline; a read error may be responsible. The chain employs TRBV4-1 and TRBJ2-3; 9 positions match TRBD2. Germline values: CDR1 MGHRA, CDR2 YSYEKL. The CDR3 sequence is 17 residues long. For the CDR3, the DNA is TGCGCCAGCAGCCAAGATCTCTGGACTAGCGCATCAGATACGCAGTGTTTT. It yields the protein CASSQDLWTSASDTQCF.

This clonotype was counted at least ten times. CDR3 in amino acids: CASSPALGSGVSGANVLTF. DNA of the CDR3: TGTGCCAGCAGCCCTGCCCTGGGTAGCGGAGTCTCTGGGGCCAACGTCCTGACTTTC. The chain employs TRBV5-4 and TRBJ2-6, with D tentatively TRBD2 (6 bases). The V gene's germline CDR1 is SGHNT and CDR2 YYREEE (reference sequence). V was shortened by 4 bases and J by 0 bases, with 20 bases between the two germline ends. The length of the CDR3 is 19 residues.

On this clonotype itself: A much more abundant neighbour one base away suggests this may be a read error. The CDR3 protein is CAGSHPGLAYEQYF. CDR3 DNA sequence: TGTGCCGGCAGCCATCCGGGACTAGCTTACGAGCAGTACTTC. The chain recombines TRBV5-6 with TRBJ2-7; 9 nucleotides line up with TRBD2. From germline, CDR1 is SGHDT and CDR2 YYEEEE. This CDR3 region has 14 residues.

About this clonotype: With a much larger clone just one base away, this may be a read error. The chain employs TRBV6-2 or TRBV6-3 and TRBJ2-1; D not resolved. The V gene's germline CDR1 is MNHEY and CDR2 SVGEGT. The CDR3 consists of 13 residues. Here the CDR3 reads CASSYSRYNGQFF. The DNA of the CDR3 is TGTGCCAGCAGTTACTCCCGTTACAATGGGCAGTTCTTC.

The chain couples TRBV11-2 to TRBJ2-7, with TRBD2 matching over 8 bases. CDR1 is SGHAT and CDR2 is FQNNGV in the germline V gene. Trimming removed 2 bases from V and 2 bases from J; junction bases left unmatched: 8. The CDR3 covers 16 residues. The DNA for the CDR3 is TGTGCCAGCAGCTTAATCCTTGCGGGAGGTCCCTACGAGCAGTACTTC. Encoded protein: CASSLILAGGPYEQYF.

The CDR3 coding sequence is TGTGCAAGCGGGACAGGTGGCGAGCAGTACTTC. Translated: CASGTGGEQYF. The chain is built from TRBV11-1 and TRBJ2-7; D might be TRBD1 (8 bases). The germline V gene has CDR1 SGHAT and CDR2 FQDESV (reference sequence). The length of the CDR3 is 11 residues.

This chain uses TRBV11-2 with TRBJ1-1; D not resolved. The CDR3 spans 13 residues. The germline gives CDR1 SGHAT, CDR2 FQNNGV. In nucleotides, the CDR3 is TGTGCAACCAGCATAATCATGAACACTGAAGCTTTCTTT. This translates into CATSIIMNTEAFF.

Worth noting for this clonotype: A much larger clone sits a single nucleotide away, making a read error possible. V usage is TRBV12-3 or TRBV12-4 and J usage is TRBJ2-1; D gene uncertain. The CDR3 has 13 residues. The CDR3 is CASSFQQYSEQFF. The CDR3 DNA reads TGTGCCAGCAGTTTTCAACAGTACAGTGAGCAGTTCTTC.

The chain carries TRBV12-3 or TRBV12-4 and TRBJ1-5; D gene uncertain. This CDR3 has 13 residues. V lost 7 bases and J lost 2, with 9 bases in between. The DNA for the CDR3 is TGTGCCAGCAACCTCGGGGGCAATCAGCCCCAGCATTTT. Protein product: CASNLGGNQPQHF.

Comments on this clonotype: Sequence at one end of the junction differs from germline and may be a read error. The chain is built from TRBV12-3 or TRBV12-4 and TRBJ1-6, with unresolved D. The CDR3 consists of 16 residues. CDR3 sequence reads: CAISFSLMVGLQPLHF. The CDR3 region has the DNA TGTGCCATCAGTTTTTCTCTTATGGTGGGTCTGCAACCCCTCCACTTT.

This clonotype has a count of ten or more. The V call is TRBV5-1, the J call TRBJ2-7; the D is unclear. The CDR3 contains 13 residues. The ends were cut back, 3 bases at V and 5 bases at J, with 12 bases in the middle. In germline, CDR1 is SGHRS, CDR2 YFSETQ. The CDR3 coding sequence is TGCGCCAGCAGCTCGACTGTGTCCGACGAGCAGTACTTC. Translating it yields CASSSTVSDEQYF.

The sample holds many counts of this clonotype. V is TRBV12-3 or TRBV12-4 and J is TRBJ1-2, with a weak D call TRBD1 (6 bases). With 6 bases removed from V and 11 bases from J, the gap between germline ends came to 16 bases. The CDR3 covers 12 residues. The CDR3 DNA sequence: TGTGCCAGCAGCCCCGGCAGGGGTGGTTACACCTTC. This gives the protein CASSPGRGGYTF.

With respect to this clonotype: Given the absence of the conserved phenylalanine or tryptophan at the CDR3 end, a read error is likely. No DNA is shown, since the ends of the CDR3 on it are uncertain; the CDR3 is the one TCRdb lists. The chain couples TRBV11-2 to TRBJ2-7; TRBD1, the table's D call, was not compared with the DNA. The CDR3 has 15 amino acids, counting both end residues. Germline V lookup: CDR1 SGHAT, CDR2 FQNNGV. This CDR3 is CASRPIQGASYEQYL.

Remarks on this clonotype: At one end, the junction sequence differs from germline, possibly due to a read error. The genes are TRBV6-5 and TRBJ1-2; no clear D. In germline, CDR1 is MNHEY, CDR2 SVGAGI. The CDR3 contains 13 residues. This CDR3 is CASSYGVNYGYIF. CDR3 sequence (DNA): TGTGCCAGTAGTTACGGGGTGAACTATGGCTACATCTTC.